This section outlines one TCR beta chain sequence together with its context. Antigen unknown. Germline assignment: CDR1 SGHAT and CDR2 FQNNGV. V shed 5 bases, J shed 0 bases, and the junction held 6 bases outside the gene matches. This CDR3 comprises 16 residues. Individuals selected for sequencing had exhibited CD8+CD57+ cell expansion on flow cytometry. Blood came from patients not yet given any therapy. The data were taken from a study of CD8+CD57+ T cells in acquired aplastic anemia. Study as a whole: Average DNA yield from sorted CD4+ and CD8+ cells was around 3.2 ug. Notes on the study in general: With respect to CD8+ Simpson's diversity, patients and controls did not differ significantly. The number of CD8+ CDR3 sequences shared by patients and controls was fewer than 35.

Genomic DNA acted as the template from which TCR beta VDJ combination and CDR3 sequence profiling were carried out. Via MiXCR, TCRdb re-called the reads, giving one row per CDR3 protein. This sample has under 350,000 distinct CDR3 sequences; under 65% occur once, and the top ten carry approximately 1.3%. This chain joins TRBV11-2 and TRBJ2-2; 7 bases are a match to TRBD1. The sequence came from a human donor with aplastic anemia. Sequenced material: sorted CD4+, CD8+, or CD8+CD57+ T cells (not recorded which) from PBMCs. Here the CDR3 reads CASSLQGSTNTGELFF. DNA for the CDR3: TGTGCCAGCAGCCTACAGGGGTCGACGAACACCGGGGAGCTGTTTTTT.